Presented here are 17 T cell receptor beta chains from one specimen sequenced in a study of CD49a tissue-resident CD8 T cells in human skin. Assay: immunoSEQ multiplex PCR; the TCRdb copy retains only in-frame clones and omits some. This table holds 1,000 to 1,500 clones, about four fifths found once. The material sequenced was CD103- CD8+ T cells sorted from skin dermis. The receptors come from a human donor in good health.

The J gene is TRBJ2-1, the V gene TRBV5-5; D is possibly TRBD2 (5 bases). The V end was cut by 6 bases, the J end by 2 bases, with 27 bases between. CDR1 and CDR2 (germline): SGHKS, YYEKEE (reference sequence). This CDR3 contains 19 residues. The CDR3 DNA follows: TGTGCCAGCATCCTCCCGGAGGCCTTAGTGATAGACACCTACAATGAGCAGTTCTTC. Protein sequence: CASILPEALVIDTYNEQFF.

This clone turned up a few times. This rearrangement joins TRBV2 to TRBJ2-2, with 7 nucleotides matching TRBD1. The CDR3 contains 17 residues. V was pared by 2 bases and J by 4 bases, with 10 bases of the junction left unmatched. Germline V lookup: CDR1 SNHLY, CDR2 FYNNEI. CDR3 sequence (DNA): TGTGCCAGCAGTGAAACCCCAACAGGGGTCGGCACCGGGGAGCTGTTTTTT. Translation gives CASSETPTGVGTGELFF.

The V and J genes are TRBV29-1 and TRBJ2-4; 7 bases line up with TRBD1. Germline V gene sequence: CDR1 SQVTM, CDR2 ANQGSEA. The CDR3 has 13 residues. V lost 1 base, J lost 9 bases, and 6 bases stayed unmatched. The CDR3 sequence: CSVEGQGVGIQYF. Written as DNA, the CDR3 is TGCAGCGTTGAAGGCCAGGGGGTAGGCATTCAGTACTTC.

V usage is TRBV16 and J usage is TRBJ2-2; unclear D gene. V was pared by 0 bases and J by 8 bases, with 13 bases between. The CDR3 spans 15 residues. Germline loops: CDR1 KGHSY, CDR2 FQNENV. The CDR3 reads CASSQSTPRGGELFF. The CDR3 DNA reads as TGTGCCAGCAGCCAATCAACCCCGCGTGGTGGGGAGCTGTTTTTT.

V gene TRBV4-3 combines with J gene TRBJ2-1; 8 bases line up with TRBD2. Germline values: CDR1 LGHNA, CDR2 YSLEER. With 0 bases clipped from V and 5 bases from J, the junction kept 12 bases outside the gene matches. This CDR3 has 18 amino acids. This CDR3 reads CASSQDGSAGGGHNEQFF. DNA for the CDR3: TGCGCCAGCAGCCAAGACGGGTCCGCGGGAGGTGGGCACAATGAGCAGTTCTTC.

J is TRBJ1-2 and V is TRBV7-9; the D is unclear. V shed 5 bases and J shed 7 bases, with 8 bases lying between them. The CDR3 runs 11 residues. Germline-derived CDR1 and CDR2 are SEHNR and FQNEAQ (reference sequence). This CDR3 is CASSLGSGYTF. DNA of the CDR3: TGTGCCAGCAGCCTAGGTAGTGGCTACACCTTC.

This clone has a single count. The rearrangement uses TRBV7-9 and TRBJ2-5; D call uncertain. The germline V gene has CDR1 SEHNR and CDR2 FQNEAQ (reference sequence). V lost 5 bases and J lost 4, with 11 bases in between. CDR3 size: 13 residues. The CDR3 nucleotides read TGTGCCAGCAGCCCTGAGGTGGGAGAGACCCAGTACTTC. This codes for CASSPEVGETQYF.

The gene calls are TRBV7-2 and TRBJ2-1; 11 bases align to TRBD1. The junction had 12 bases not matched to a gene; V was cut back by 4 bases and J by 4 bases. CDR1 is SGHTA, CDR2 FQGNSA, per germline. The CDR3 covers 18 residues. CDR3 sequence: CASSSSWGQGDLYNEQFF. The CDR3 DNA reads TGTGCCAGCAGCTCCAGTTGGGGACAGGGGGATTTGTACAATGAGCAGTTCTTC.

A few counts support this clone. This chain connects TRBV4-1 to TRBJ2-5, with TRBD2 matching 11 bases. Looked up from germline, CDR1 is MGHRA and CDR2 is YSYEKL. V dropped 4 bases and J dropped 5; count of bases not matched to a gene: 12. The CDR3 loop spans 17 amino acids. CDR3 sequence (DNA): TGCGCCAGCAGCCGCCGGGGGACTAGCGGTCCTGAGGAGACCCAGTACTTC. Translation: CASSRRGTSGPEETQYF.

The chain is built from TRBV13 and TRBJ2-7, with a tentative D call TRBD1 (6 bases). Germline values: CDR1 PRHDT, CDR2 FYEKMQ (reference sequence). CDR3 length equals 16 residues. V dropped 1 base and J dropped 1 base, with 14 bases sitting between them. The CDR3 spells CASSLEGGSPSYEQYF. The CDR3 DNA reads TGTGCCAGCAGCTTAGAAGGGGGAAGCCCGTCCTACGAGCAGTACTTC.

The genes are TRBV6-5 and TRBJ2-1; 9 bases are a match to TRBD2. The V gene's germline CDR1 is MNHEY and CDR2 SVGAGI. Losses at the gene ends were 0 bases for V and 8 bases for J; bases not matched to a gene: 5. This CDR3 spans 15 amino acids. The CDR3 here is CASSYSAGGFDEQFF. The CDR3 coding sequence is TGTGCCAGCAGTTACTCGGCGGGAGGGTTCGATGAGCAGTTCTTC.

V usage is TRBV7-9 and J usage is TRBJ2-2; 9 positions match TRBD1. Germline V lookup: CDR1 SEHNR, CDR2 FQNEAQ (reference sequence). V shed 9 bases and J 7 bases; nucleotides not matched to a gene: 9. This CDR3 is 14 amino acids long. CDR3 in amino acids: CASGQGWQGGELFF. The CDR3 nucleotides are TGTGCCAGTGGACAGGGGTGGCAGGGCGGGGAGCTGTTTTTT.

A single count supports this clone. The V gene is TRBV27, the J gene TRBJ2-1; D is perhaps TRBD2 (6 bases). The CDR3 is made up of 14 amino acids. The V end lost 5 bases, the J end lost 10 bases, and 18 bases lay between the germline ends. Germline assignment: CDR1 MNHEY and CDR2 SMNVEV (reference sequence). The CDR3 protein is CASSPGTLGDEQFF. The CDR3 DNA follows: TGTGCCAGCAGTCCCGGGACTCTCGGGGACGAGCAGTTCTTC.

V gene TRBV4-3 combines with J gene TRBJ2-1, with a tentative D call TRBD2 (6 bases). CDR3 length equals 16 residues. From germline, CDR1 is LGHNA and CDR2 YSLEER. V was pared by 1 base and J by 1 base, with 11 bases between. The CDR3 DNA reads TGCGCCAGCAGCCAAGGGGGGACTCGGTCCTACAATGAGCAGTTCTTC. Protein product: CASSQGGTRSYNEQFF.

This sequence joins TRBV7-9 and TRBJ2-1, with 8 bases matching TRBD2. CDR1 SEHNR and CDR2 FQNEAQ come from the germline V gene (reference sequence). V dropped 5 bases and J dropped 3; count of bases not matched to a gene: 6. The CDR3 extends over 15 amino acids. The CDR3 here is CASSVTSGYYNEQFF. The CDR3, as DNA: TGTGCCAGCAGCGTAACTAGCGGTTACTACAATGAGCAGTTCTTC.

V is TRBV28 and J is TRBJ2-3; the match to TRBD2 covers 9 bases. The CDR3 extends over 16 amino acids. J lost 3 bases, V lost 5 bases, and 9 bases had no gene match. Germline loops: CDR1 MDHEN, CDR2 SYDVKM. DNA of the CDR3: TGTGCCAGCAGTGTTGATTTAGCGGGAGTGACAGATACGCAGTATTTT. Translation gives CASSVDLAGVTDTQYF.

This chain uses TRBV9 with TRBJ2-4; the match to TRBD1 covers 9 bases. V lost 4 bases, J lost 0 bases, and 5 bases stayed unmatched. The CDR3 runs to 16 residues. Germline values: CDR1 SGDLS, CDR2 YYNGEE. Here the CDR3 reads CASSPNRGLAKNIQYF. The CDR3 DNA is TGTGCCAGCAGCCCAAACAGGGGGCTAGCCAAAAACATTCAGTACTTC.